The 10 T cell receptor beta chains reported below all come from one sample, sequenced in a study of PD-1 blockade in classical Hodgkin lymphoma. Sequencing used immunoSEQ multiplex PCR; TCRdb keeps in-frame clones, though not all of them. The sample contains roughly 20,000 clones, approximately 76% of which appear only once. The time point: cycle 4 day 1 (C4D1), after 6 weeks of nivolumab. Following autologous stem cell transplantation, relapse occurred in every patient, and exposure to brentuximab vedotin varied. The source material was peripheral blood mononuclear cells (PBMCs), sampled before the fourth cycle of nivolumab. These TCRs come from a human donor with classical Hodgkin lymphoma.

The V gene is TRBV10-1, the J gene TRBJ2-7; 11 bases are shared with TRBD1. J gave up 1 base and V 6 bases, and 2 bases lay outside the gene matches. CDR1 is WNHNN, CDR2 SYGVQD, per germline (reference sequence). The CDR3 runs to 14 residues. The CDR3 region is CASRGQGGSYEQYF. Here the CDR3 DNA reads TGCGCCAGCAGGGGACAGGGGGGATCCTACGAGCAGTACTTC.

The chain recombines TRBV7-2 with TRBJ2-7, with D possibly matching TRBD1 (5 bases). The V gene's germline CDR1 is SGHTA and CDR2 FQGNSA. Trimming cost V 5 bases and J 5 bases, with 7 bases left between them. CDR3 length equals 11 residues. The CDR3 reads CASSPDNEQYF. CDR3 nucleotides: TGTGCCAGCAGCCCGGACAACGAGCAGTACTTC.

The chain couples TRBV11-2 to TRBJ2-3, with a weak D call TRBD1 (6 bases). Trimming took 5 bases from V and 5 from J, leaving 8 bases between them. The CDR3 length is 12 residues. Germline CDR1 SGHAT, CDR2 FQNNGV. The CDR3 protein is CASSRQVDTQYF. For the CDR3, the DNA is TGTGCCAGCAGCCGACAGGTAGATACGCAGTATTTT.

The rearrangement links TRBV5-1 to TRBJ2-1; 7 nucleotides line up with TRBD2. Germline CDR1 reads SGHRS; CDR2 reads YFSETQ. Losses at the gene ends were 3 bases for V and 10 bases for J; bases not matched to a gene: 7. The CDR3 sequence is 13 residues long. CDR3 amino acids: CASSWERGREQFF. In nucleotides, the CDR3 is TGCGCCAGCAGCTGGGAGCGGGGTCGAGAGCAGTTCTTC.

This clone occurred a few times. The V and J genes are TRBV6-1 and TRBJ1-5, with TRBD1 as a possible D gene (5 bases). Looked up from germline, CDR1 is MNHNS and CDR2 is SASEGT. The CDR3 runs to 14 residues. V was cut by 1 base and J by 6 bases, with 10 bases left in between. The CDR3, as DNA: TGTGCCAGCAGTGAAGAAAGGGGAGGTCAGCCCCAGCATTTT. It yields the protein CASSEERGGQPQHF.

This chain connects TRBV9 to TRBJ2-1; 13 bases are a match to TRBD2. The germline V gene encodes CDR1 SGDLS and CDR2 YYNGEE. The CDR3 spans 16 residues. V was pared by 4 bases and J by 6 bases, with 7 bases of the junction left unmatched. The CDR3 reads CASSTLAGGRSNEQFF. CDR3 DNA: TGTGCCAGCAGCACACTAGCGGGAGGGCGTAGCAATGAGCAGTTCTTC.

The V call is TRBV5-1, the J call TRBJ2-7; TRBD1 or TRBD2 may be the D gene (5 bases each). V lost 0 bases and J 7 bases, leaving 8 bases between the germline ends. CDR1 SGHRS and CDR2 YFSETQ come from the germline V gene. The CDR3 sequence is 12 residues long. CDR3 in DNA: TGCGCCAGCAGCTTGGCGGGACGTGAGCAGTACTTC. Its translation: CASSLAGREQYF.

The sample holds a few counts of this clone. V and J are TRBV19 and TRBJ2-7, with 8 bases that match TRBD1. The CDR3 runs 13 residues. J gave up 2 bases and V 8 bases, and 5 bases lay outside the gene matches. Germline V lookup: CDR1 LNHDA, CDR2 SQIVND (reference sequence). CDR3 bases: TGTGCCAGTGCCGCGGACAGGGCCTACGAGCAGTACTTC. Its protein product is CASAADRAYEQYF. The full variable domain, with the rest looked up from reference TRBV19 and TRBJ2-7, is DGGITQSPKYLFRKEGQNVTLSCEQNLNHDAMYWYRQDPGQGLRLIYYSQIVNDFQKGDIAEGYSVSREKKESFPLTVTSAQKNPTAFYLCASAADRAYEQYFGPGTRLTVT.

The CDR3 loop is CASSWGTSGDYEQYF. CDR3 coding DNA: TGTGCCAGCAGCTGGGGGACTAGCGGGGACTACGAGCAGTACTTC. J is TRBJ2-7 and V is TRBV11-2, with 13 positions matching TRBD2. This CDR3 is 15 amino acids long. Germline CDR1 SGHAT, CDR2 FQNNGV. Trimming at V came to 4 bases and at J to 3 bases, leaving 3 bases not matched to a gene.

CDR3 coding DNA: TGTGCCAGCAGTGACGGCTCGAATCAGCCCCAGCATTTT. Amino acids: CASSDGSNQPQHF. V and J are TRBV11-2 and TRBJ1-5; no definite D call. Germline V gives CDR1 SGHAT, CDR2 FQNNGV. Trimming shortened V by 6 bases and J by 4 bases, and 10 bases separated the two germline ends. This CDR3 spans 13 amino acids. The whole variable domain, remainder taken from reference TRBV11-2 and TRBJ1-5, is EAGVAQSPRYKIIEKRQSVAFWCNPISGHATLYWYQQILGQGPKLLIQFQNNGVVDDSQLPKDRFSAERLKGVDSTLKIQPAKLEDSAVYLCASSDGSNQPQHFGDGTRLSIL.